This TCR beta chain was documented in a study of blood T cell repertoires in COVID-19. The V end lost 1 base, the J end lost 8 bases, and 9 bases lay between the germline ends. The length of the CDR3 is 12 residues. Germline CDR1 reads SGHDT; CDR2 reads YYEEEE. The table came from immunoSEQ multiplex PCR; TCRdb's copy has only in-frame clones and leaves some out. The sample includes 65,000 or so clones, 80% to 90% of them seen just once. This TCR was recovered from a man aged 80 or over with acute or convalescent COVID-19. J is TRBJ1-2 and V is TRBV5-6, with D unclear. Sequenced material: peripheral blood. This chain's CDR3 is CASSLSSYGYTF. The CDR3 nucleotides are TGTGCCAGCAGCTTGTCTTCCTACGGCTACACCTTC.